The present entry profiles one T cell receptor beta chain with its context. Its antigen remains unknown. The CDR3 covers 15 residues. Germline V gives CDR1 SGHAT, CDR2 FQNNGV. V was cut by 4 bases and J by 0 bases, with 10 bases left in between. Repertoires were generated with immunoSEQ multiplex PCR, while TCRdb's copy carries only in-frame clones and drops some. The sample includes about 240,000 clones, more than 75% of them seen just once. This entry comes from a study of cytomegalovirus exposure and HLA in healthy donors. Findings and caveats of the study: Cytomegalovirus association was assigned to 150 to 200 TCR beta chains.

Sequencing used PBMCs. This receptor was obtained from a woman under 40 in good health and CMV-seropositive. This chain joins TRBV11-2 and TRBJ2-4; TRBD2 might be the D (5 bases). CDR3 sequence reads: CASSSTTIAKNIQYF. The CDR3, as DNA: TGTGCCAGCAGCTCCACGACTATAGCCAAAAACATTCAGTACTTC.